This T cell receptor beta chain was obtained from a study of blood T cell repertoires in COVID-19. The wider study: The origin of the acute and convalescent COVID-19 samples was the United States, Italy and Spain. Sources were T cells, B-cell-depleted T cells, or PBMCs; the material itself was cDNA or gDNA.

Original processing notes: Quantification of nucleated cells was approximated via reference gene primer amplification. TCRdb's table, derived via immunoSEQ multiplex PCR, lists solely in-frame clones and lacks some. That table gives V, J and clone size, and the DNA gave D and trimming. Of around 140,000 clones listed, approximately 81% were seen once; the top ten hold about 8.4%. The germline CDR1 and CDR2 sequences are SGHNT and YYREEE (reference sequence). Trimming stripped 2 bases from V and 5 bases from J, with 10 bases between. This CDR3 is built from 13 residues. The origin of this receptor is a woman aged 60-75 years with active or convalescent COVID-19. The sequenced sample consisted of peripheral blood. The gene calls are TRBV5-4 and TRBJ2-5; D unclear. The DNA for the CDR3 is TGTGCCAGCAGCTTAAACTCCGTGGAGACCCAGTACTTC. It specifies CASSLNSVETQYF.